The rows below give T cell receptor beta chains drawn from one sample of a study of shared clonotypes between healthy human individuals. TCRdb's table, derived via immunoSEQ multiplex PCR, lists solely in-frame clones and lacks some. The table lists about 2.4 million clones, approximately 92% of them singletons. Sequencing was done on a sample of naive CD4+ T cells sorted from blood. All receptors come from a young man in good health. Both conserved end residues are part of each CDR3. The D gene is left open where the match is weak.

v_gene,d_gene,j_gene,CDR3nt,CDR3aa
TRBV25-1,TRBD1,TRBJ2-5,TGTGCCAGCAGGCCACCGGGACAGGGGGCGTGGGAGCAGTACTTC,CASRPPGQGAWEQYF
TRBV10-3,TRBD2,TRBJ2-3,TGTGCCATCAAGGCTAGCGGGAGACCAGATACGCAGTATTTT,CAIKASGRPDTQYF
TRBV2,TRBD1,TRBJ2-1,TGTGCCAGCAGAGCCCGGGGGACAGGGGACAATGAGCAGTTCTTC,CASRARGTGDNEQFF
TRBV30,.,TRBJ1-2,TGTGCCTGGAGTGTAGGCAGGGGCCCTGGGAGCTACACCTTC,CAWSVGRGPGSYTF
TRBV29-1,TRBD1,TRBJ1-2,TGCAGCGTGGAACCTAGACAGGGGAACTATGGCTACACCTTC,CSVEPRQGNYGYTF
TRBV6-1,TRBD1,TRBJ2-5,TGTGCCATCGGCGGGACAGGGGGCAGGGAGACCCAGTACTTC,CAIGGTGGRETQYF
TRBV28,.,TRBJ1-2,TGTGCCAGCAGTCTCGTTTGGGATGGCTACACCTTC,CASSLVWDGYTF
TRBV7-2,.,TRBJ2-7,TGTGCCAGCAGCTTAACACCCGTTGACCCGCAGTACTTC,CASSLTPVDPQYF
TRBV7-2,.,TRBJ2-3,TGTGCCAGCAGCTCCGACCGTGGTACGCAGTATTTT,CASSSDRGTQYF
TRBV11-1,.,TRBJ1-2,TGTGCCAGCAGCCCATCTCAAACTCCCTATGGCTACACCTTC,CASSPSQTPYGYTF
TRBV30,.,TRBJ2-1,TGTGCCTGGAGTGTAGAAGCCAGCTCCTACAATGAGCAGTTCTTC,CAWSVEASSYNEQFF